Listed below are T cell receptor beta chains from one sample, sequenced in a study of immune evolution from preneoplasia to lung adenocarcinoma. This table comes from immunoSEQ multiplex PCR, and its TCRdb copy is limited to in-frame clones, with some not included. Here the sample spans about 4,800 clones, 86% being singletons. The sample comprised FFPE lung adenocarcinoma in situ tissue. These receptors were obtained from a person between 65 and 79 years old with lung adenocarcinoma. The CDR3 runs from the conserved cysteine through the conserved F or W. D genes are given only for firm matches. Expanded clones are given a class, and other clones once, few, many or no size at all.

clone size	D gene	V gene	J gene	CDR3 DNA	CDR3 protein
-	-	TRBV19	TRBJ2-1	TGTGCCAGTAGCCGGACTTACAATGAGCAGTTCTTC	CASSRTYNEQFF
-	-	TRBV18	TRBJ2-1	TGTGCCAGCTCACCAGTGGTGTACAATGAGCAGTTCTTC	CASSPVVYNEQFF
-	-	TRBV29-1	TRBJ2-6	TGCAGCGGGGGGGACGTGGGTTTAGGCGCCAACGTCCTGACTTTC	CSGGDVGLGANVLTF
once	-	TRBV15	TRBJ1-1	TGTGCCACCAGCAGAGCCACAAGGACTCGCGCTGAAGCTTTCTTT	CATSRATRTRAEAFF
-	-	TRBV20-1	TRBJ1-1	TGCAGTGCTCGTAGGTTGAATGAAGCTTTCTTT	CSARRLNEAFF
-	-	TRBV25-1	TRBJ2-2	TGTGCCAGCAGTGAATTATCTACAGGGGAGCTGTTTTTT	CASSELSTGELFF
few	-	TRBV2	TRBJ2-4	TGTGCCAGCAGTCGGCAGGGGGGGGACATTCAGTACTTC	CASSRQGGDIQYF
-	TRBD2	TRBV6-1	TRBJ2-3	TGTGCCAGCAGTGAACGACTAGCGGGGCCAGATACGCAGTATTTT	CASSERLAGPDTQYF
-	TRBD2	TRBV11-3	TRBJ2-2	TGTGCCAGCAGCTTCGGACTAGCGGAGTTGGGGCTGAACACCGGGGAGCTGTTTTTT	CASSFGLAELGLNTGELFF
-	-	TRBV19	TRBJ1-1	TGTGCCAGTAGTACCGACGGTGTGAACACTGAAGCTTTCTTT	CASSTDGVNTEAFF
few	-	TRBV4-1	TRBJ1-1	TGCGCCAGCAGCCAAGATCGGGTAGGCGGGACTGAAGCTTTCTTT	CASSQDRVGGTEAFF
-	TRBD1	TRBV27	TRBJ1-2	TGTGCCAGCCGGACAGGATCGGACTATGGCTACACCTTC	CASRTGSDYGYTF
-	-	TRBV29-1	TRBJ2-5	TGCAGCGTTGATCCCCCCAACTACGGGGAAGAGACCCAGTACTTC	CSVDPPNYGEETQYF
-	-	TRBV29-1	TRBJ1-2	TGCAGCGTTGCTGAGGGTGGAGGCTACACCTTC	CSVAEGGGYTF
-	-	TRBV29-1	TRBJ2-3	TGCAGCGTGAGAGCTCGCATGTCTAGCACAGATACGCAGTATTTT	CSVRARMSSTDTQYF
-	-	TRBV4-1	TRBJ1-3	TGCGCCAGCAGCCAAGGTCCACCGAGCTCTGGAAACACCATATATTTT	CASSQGPPSSGNTIYF
few	-	TRBV2	TRBJ2-3	TGTGCCAGCCTACCCACAAAGTTTAGCAGGAACATACACACAGATACGCAGTATTTT	CASLPTKFSRNIHTDTQYF
few	-	TRBV7-6	TRBJ1-4	TGTGCCAGCAGCTTATATGGGGCGGGTAATGAAAAACTGTTTTTT	CASSLYGAGNEKLFF
-	TRBD1	TRBV7-9	TRBJ1-4	TGTGCCAGCAGCACAGACAGGGCGATTAATGAAAAACTGTTTTTT	CASSTDRAINEKLFF
-	TRBD1	TRBV9	TRBJ2-5	TGTGCCAGCAGCGTAGTGGGACAGGAGGAGACCCAGTACTTC	CASSVVGQEETQYF
-	TRBD2	TRBV7-9	TRBJ2-1	TGTGCCAGCAGCATGGACCTTGGGGCGGGAGTAAATGAGCAGTTCTTC	CASSMDLGAGVNEQFF
few	-	TRBV11-3	TRBJ2-1	TGTGCCAGCAGCTTAAGGGGGGCTTCTAATGAGCAGTTCTTC	CASSLRGASNEQFF
-	TRBD2	TRBV13	TRBJ2-7	TGTGCCAGCAGCTTGGGGTCCCGTAGCGGGAGGGCCGGGGAGCAGTACTTC	CASSLGSRSGRAGEQYF
-	TRBD2	TRBV5-1	TRBJ2-7	TGCGCCAGCAGCTTGGACACTAGCGGAACCTACGAGCAGTACTTC	CASSLDTSGTYEQYF
few	TRBD2	TRBV19	TRBJ2-7	TGTGCCAGTAGCCCCATCCGGGAGGGCCTATCGGACGAGCAGTACTTC	CASSPIREGLSDEQYF
-	-	TRBV7-6	TRBJ2-2	TGTGCCAGCAGCTTAGCGATGTACACCGGGGAGCTGTTTTTT	CASSLAMYTGELFF
few	-	TRBV30	TRBJ1-5	TGTGCCTGGAGTGGACAGGTCAATCAGCCCCAGCATTTT	CAWSGQVNQPQHF
-	-	TRBV10-1	TRBJ2-7	TGCGCCAGCAGCGGCGGGGCGGGCCTCCGGGGGCTCTACGAGCAGTACTTC	CASSGGAGLRGLYEQYF
-	-	TRBV7-9	TRBJ1-2	TGTGCCAGCAGCGGAGCTCTAAACTATGGCTACACCTTC	CASSGALNYGYTF
-	TRBD2	TRBV7-2	TRBJ2-2	TGTGCCAGCAGCCCTGTAGCGGGAGCAGGGTGGGGGGAGCTGTTTTTT	CASSPVAGAGWGELFF
-	-	TRBV2	TRBJ1-2	TGTGCCAGCTTTGGAGTCAGGGATAACTATGGCTACACCTTC	CASFGVRDNYGYTF
-	TRBD2	TRBV9	TRBJ2-3	TGTGCCAGCAGCCGAAAAACTAGCGGGTACACAGATACGCAGTATTTT	CASSRKTSGYTDTQYF
-	-	TRBV5-8	TRBJ2-7	TGTGCCAGCAGCACCCGAATGGGCTACGAGCAGTACTTC	CASSTRMGYEQYF
-	TRBD1	TRBV28	TRBJ1-2	TGTGCCAGCAGATGGACAGGGCTTATAGGCTATGGCTACACCTTC	CASRWTGLIGYGYTF
-	TRBD1	TRBV6-6	TRBJ2-1	TGTGCCAGCGAGTCCCGACAGGGATCCTACAATGAGCAGTTCTTC	CASESRQGSYNEQFF
-	-	TRBV29-1	TRBJ2-5	TGCAGCGTTGATGGGGGTTACCAAGAGACCCAGTACTTC	CSVDGGYQETQYF
-	TRBD1	TRBV11-3	TRBJ2-7	TGTGCCAGCAGCCACCGGACAGGGGGAAACGAGCAGTACTTC	CASSHRTGGNEQYF
-	-	TRBV6-5	TRBJ2-3	TGTGCCAGCAGCAGGACCCAGAGGACAGATACGCAGTATTTT	CASSRTQRTDTQYF
once	-	TRBV28	TRBJ2-1	TGTGCCAGCAGTTCCCCTAGGTTGCGGTTCTTC	CASSSPRLRFF
-	-	TRBV19	TRBJ2-6	TGTGCCAGTACGATGCAGGGGGCCAACGTCCTGACTTTC	CASTMQGANVLTF
-	-	TRBV11-2	TRBJ1-1	TGTGCCAGCAGCTTTTCCCACGACACTGGAACTGAAGCTTTCTTT	CASSFSHDTGTEAFF
-	TRBD2	TRBV7-7	TRBJ2-5	TGTGCCAGCAGCTTAGCGCGGCGGGAGGGCCGTCAAGAGACCCAGTACTTC	CASSLARREGRQETQYF
-	-	TRBV29-1	TRBJ2-5	TGCAGCGTTGAAGGAGCAGAGGCCCAGTACTTC	CSVEGAEAQYF
-	-	TRBV15	TRBJ2-7	TGTGCCACCAGCAGAGAGGCCCCCGACGAGCAGTACTTC	CATSREAPDEQYF
-	-	TRBV5-1	TRBJ2-5	TGCGCCAGCAGCTTGCGGCCCGAAGAGACCCAGTACTTC	CASSLRPEETQYF
few	-	TRBV5-4	TRBJ2-7	TGTGCCAGCAGCTTGGGCCGGGACTCCTCCTACGAGCAGTACTTC	CASSLGRDSSYEQYF
-	-	TRBV18	TRBJ1-1	TGTGCCAGCTCACCACAGGGGATGAACACTGAAGCTTTCTTT	CASSPQGMNTEAFF